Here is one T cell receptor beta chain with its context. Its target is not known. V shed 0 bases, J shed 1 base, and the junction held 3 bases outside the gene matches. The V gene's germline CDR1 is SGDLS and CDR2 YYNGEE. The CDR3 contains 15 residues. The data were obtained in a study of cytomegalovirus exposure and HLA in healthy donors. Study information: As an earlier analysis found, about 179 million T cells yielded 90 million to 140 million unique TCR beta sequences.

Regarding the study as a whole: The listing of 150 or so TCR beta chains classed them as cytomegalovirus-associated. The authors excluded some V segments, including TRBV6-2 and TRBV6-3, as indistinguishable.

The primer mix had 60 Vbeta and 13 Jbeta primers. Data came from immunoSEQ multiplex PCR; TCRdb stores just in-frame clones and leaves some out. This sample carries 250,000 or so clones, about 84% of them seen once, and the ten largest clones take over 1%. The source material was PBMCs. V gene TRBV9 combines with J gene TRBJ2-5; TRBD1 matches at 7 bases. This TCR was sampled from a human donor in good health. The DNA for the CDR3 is TGTGCCAGCAGCGTAGACGAGGGGGCCCAAGAGACCCAGTACTTC. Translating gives CASSVDEGAQETQYF.